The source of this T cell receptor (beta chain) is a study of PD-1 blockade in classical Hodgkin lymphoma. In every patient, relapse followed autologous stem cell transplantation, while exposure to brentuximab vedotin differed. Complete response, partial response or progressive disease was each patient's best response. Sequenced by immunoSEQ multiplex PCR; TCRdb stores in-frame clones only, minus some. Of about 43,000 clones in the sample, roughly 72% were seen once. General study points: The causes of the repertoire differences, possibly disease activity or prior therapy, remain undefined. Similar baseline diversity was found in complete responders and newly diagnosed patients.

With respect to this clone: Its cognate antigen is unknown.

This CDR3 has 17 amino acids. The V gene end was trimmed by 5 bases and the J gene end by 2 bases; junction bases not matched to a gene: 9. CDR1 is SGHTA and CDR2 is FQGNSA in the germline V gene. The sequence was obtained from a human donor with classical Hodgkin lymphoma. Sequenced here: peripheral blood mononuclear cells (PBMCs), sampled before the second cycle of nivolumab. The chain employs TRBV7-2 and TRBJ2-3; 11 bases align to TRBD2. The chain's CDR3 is CASSRRSGGVDTDTQYF. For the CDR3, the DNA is TGTGCCAGCAGCCGACGTAGCGGGGGGGTGGACACAGATACGCAGTATTTT.